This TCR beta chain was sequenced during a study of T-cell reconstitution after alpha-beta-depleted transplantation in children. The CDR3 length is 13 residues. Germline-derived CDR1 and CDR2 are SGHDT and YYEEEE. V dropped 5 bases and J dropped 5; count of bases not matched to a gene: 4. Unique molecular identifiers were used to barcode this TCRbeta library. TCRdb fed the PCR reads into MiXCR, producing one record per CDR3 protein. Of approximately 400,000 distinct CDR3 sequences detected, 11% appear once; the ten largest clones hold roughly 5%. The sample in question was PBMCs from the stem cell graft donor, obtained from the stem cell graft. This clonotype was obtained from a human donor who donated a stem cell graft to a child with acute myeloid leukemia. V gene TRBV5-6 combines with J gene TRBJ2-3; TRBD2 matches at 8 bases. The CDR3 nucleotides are TGTGCCAGCAGGCCGGGGGGGCAAGATACGCAGTATTTT. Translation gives CASRPGGQDTQYF.